This T cell receptor (beta chain) is from a study of T cell responses to AZD1222 COVID-19 vaccine. Libraries were prepared by immunoSEQ multiplex PCR; TCRdb keeps only in-frame clonotypes and omits some of them. The sample yields 120,000 or so clones, more than 65% seen once. Germline CDR1 is SGHVS and CDR2 is FQNEAQ. This CDR3 comprises 13 residues. V shed 4 bases, J shed 8 bases, and the junction held 7 bases outside the gene matches. In the case of this clone: Its matching antigen is unknown.

Whole-study findings and limits: The donor cohort was predominantly white British with a female majority, and clonal diversity may have been underestimated. Across the whole spike, CD4 TCRs peaked at regions 160-218 and 743-854. Only six individuals given AZD1222 were seropositive at baseline.

This TCR was sampled from an adult who received the AZD1222 COVID-19 vaccine. The sample here was peripheral blood, taken 28 days after the second AZD1222 dose. The rearrangement uses TRBV7-8 and TRBJ1-2; 7 bases match TRBD1. The CDR3 DNA follows: TGTGCCAGCAGCTCAAGGGACAGATTCGGCTACACCTTC. Its translation is CASSSRDRFGYTF.